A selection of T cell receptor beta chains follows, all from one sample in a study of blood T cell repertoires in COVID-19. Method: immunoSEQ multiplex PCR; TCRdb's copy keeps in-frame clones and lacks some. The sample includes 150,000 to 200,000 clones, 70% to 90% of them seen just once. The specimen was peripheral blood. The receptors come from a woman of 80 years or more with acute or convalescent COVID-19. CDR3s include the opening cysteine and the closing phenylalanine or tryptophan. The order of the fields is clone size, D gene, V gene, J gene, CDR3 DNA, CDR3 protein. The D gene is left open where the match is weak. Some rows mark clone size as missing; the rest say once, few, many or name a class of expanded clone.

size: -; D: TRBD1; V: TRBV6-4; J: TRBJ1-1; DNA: TGTGCCAGCAGTGAGGTGAGGACAGGTGAAGCTTTCTTT; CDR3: CASSEVRTGEAFF
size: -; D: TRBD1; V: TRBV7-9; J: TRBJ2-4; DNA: TGTGCCAGCAGCGGACATAGGGGGCAACCTGAAAACATTCAGTACTTC; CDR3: CASSGHRGQPENIQYF
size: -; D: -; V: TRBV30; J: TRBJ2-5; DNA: TGTGCCTGGAGTGTATTGTCTAGCGAGACCCAGTACTTC; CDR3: CAWSVLSSETQYF
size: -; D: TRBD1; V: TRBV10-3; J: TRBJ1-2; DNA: TGTGCCACAAAAACTGGGACAGGCTATGGCTACACCTTC; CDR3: CATKTGTGYGYTF
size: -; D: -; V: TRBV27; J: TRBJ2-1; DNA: TGTGCCAGCAGTTTATCGCCAGTCGGACACAACAATGAGCAGTTCTTC; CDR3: CASSLSPVGHNNEQFF
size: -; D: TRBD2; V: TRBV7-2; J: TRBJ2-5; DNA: TGTGCCAGCAGCTTATTCGCGGGAGGAGAGACCCAGTACTTC; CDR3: CASSLFAGGETQYF
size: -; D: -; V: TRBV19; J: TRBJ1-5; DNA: TGTGCCAGTAGTAACAGTCGCAATCAGCCCCAGCATTTT; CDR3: CASSNSRNQPQHF
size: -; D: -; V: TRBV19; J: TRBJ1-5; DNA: TGTGCCAGTAGTGGGGGCGGGGGGATTCAGCCCCAGCATTTT; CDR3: CASSGGGGIQPQHF
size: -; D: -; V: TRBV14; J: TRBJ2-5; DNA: TGTGCCAGCAGCCAGGAGACCCTTAGGACCCAGTACTTC; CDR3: CASSQETLRTQYF
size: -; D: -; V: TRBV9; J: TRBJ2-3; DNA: TGTGCCAGCAGCGTCCAAATTTCAGATACGCAGTATTTT; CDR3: CASSVQISDTQYF
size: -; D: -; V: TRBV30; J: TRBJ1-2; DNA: TGTGCCTGGAGTGTAGGGGGAACCGTCGGCTACACCTTC; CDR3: CAWSVGGTVGYTF
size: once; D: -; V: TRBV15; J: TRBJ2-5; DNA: TGTGCCACCAGCACCGGCGGCGATCGGTGGCAAGAGACCCAGTACTTC; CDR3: CATSTGGDRWQETQYF
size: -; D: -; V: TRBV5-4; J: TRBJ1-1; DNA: TGTGCCAGCAGCTCGGCCCAGGGGCGGGGGGACACTGAAGCTTTCTTT; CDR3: CASSSAQGRGDTEAFF
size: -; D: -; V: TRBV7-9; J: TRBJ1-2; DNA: TGTGCCAGCAGCTCCCTAGATGGCTACACCTTC; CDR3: CASSSLDGYTF
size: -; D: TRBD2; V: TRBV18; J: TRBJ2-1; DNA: TGTGCCAGCTCACCCAGCGGGGGACCCCGGGGGGAGCAGTTCTTC; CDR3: CASSPSGGPRGEQFF
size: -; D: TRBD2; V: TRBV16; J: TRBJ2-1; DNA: TGTGCCAGCAGCCAAAGGCGGGGGGAGTTCTTC; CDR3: CASSQRRGEFF
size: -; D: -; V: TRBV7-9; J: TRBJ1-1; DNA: TGTGCCAGCAGCGTACTGAGGATGAACACTGAAGCTTTCTTT; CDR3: CASSVLRMNTEAFF
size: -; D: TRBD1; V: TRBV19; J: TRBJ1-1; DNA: TGTGCCAGTAGTCGAGTCCCGACAGGGGGCAATGAAGCTTTCTTT; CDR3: CASSRVPTGGNEAFF
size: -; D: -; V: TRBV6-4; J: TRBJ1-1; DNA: TGTGCCAGCAGTGTTAGGGGAGGGGACAAAGCTTTCTTT; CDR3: CASSVRGGDKAFF
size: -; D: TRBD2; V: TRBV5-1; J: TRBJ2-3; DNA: TGCGCCAGCAGCCCAGGACTAGCGACAGATACGCAGTATTTT; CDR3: CASSPGLATDTQYF
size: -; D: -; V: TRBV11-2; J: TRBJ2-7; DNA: TGTGCCAGCAGCCGGGCAGGGCTATACTACGAGCAGTACTTC; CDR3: CASSRAGLYYEQYF
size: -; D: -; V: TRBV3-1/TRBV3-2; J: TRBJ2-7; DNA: TGTGCCAGCAGCCAAGCCGGGACTTTCAACTACGAGCAGTACTTC; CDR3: CASSQAGTFNYEQYF
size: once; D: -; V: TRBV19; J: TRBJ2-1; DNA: TGTGCCAGTAGTATTAGCAGGGTTGGTGAGCAGTTCTTC; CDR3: CASSISRVGEQFF
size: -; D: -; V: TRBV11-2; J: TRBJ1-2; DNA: TGTGCCAGCAGCTTAGGACAGCATGGCTACACCTTC; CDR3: CASSLGQHGYTF
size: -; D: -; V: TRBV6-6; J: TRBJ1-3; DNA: TGTGCCAGCAGTCCCCTAAACAGGGTTTGGGGAAACACCATATATTTT; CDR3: CASSPLNRVWGNTIYF
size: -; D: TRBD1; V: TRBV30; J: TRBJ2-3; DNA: TGTGCCTGGAGTTTACAGGGGTGGGCGCAGTATTTT; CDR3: CAWSLQGWAQYF
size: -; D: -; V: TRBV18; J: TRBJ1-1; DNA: TGTGCCAGCTCACCCCGGGATTTGTACACTGAAGCTTTCTTT; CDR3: CASSPRDLYTEAFF
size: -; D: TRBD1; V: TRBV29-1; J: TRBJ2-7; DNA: TGCAGCGTGGACAGGGGTGGATCCTACGAGCAGTACTTC; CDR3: CSVDRGGSYEQYF
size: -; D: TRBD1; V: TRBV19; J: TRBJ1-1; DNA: TGTGCCAGTAGTAAGAACCCGGGACAGGGGAACACTGAAGCTTTCTTT; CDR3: CASSKNPGQGNTEAFF
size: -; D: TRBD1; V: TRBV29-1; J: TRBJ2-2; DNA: TGCAGCGTAGACAGGGGTTTCACCGGGGAGCTGTTTTTT; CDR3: CSVDRGFTGELFF
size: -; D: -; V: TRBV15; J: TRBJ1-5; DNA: TGTGCCACCAGCAGAGATCCACAGGTGGGCAATCAGCCCCAGCATTTT; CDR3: CATSRDPQVGNQPQHF
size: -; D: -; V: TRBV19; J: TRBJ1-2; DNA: TGTGCCAGTAGTCCGCAGGGTTTGGGGCAGTATGGCTACACCTTC; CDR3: CASSPQGLGQYGYTF
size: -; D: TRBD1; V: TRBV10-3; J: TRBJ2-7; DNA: TGTGCCATCAGTGAGAGGACAGGGAGCGAGCAGTACTTC; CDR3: CAISERTGSEQYF
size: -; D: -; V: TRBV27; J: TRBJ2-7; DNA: TGTGCCAGCAGTTCAGGAGGACCAAACTACGAGCAGTACTTC; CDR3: CASSSGGPNYEQYF
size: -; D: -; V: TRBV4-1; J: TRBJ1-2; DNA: TGCGCCAGCAGCCTCCTACGTGGAGGGGCAGGGAGGGATTATGGCTACACCTTC; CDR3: CASSLLRGGAGRDYGYTF
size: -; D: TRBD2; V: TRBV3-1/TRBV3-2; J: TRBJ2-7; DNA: TGTGCCAGCAGCGCCAGACTAGCCGTTTCCTACGAGCAGTACTTC; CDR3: CASSARLAVSYEQYF
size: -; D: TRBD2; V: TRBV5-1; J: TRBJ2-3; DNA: TGCGCCAGCAGCCAAGCTAGCGGGGGTAGTATAAGGACAGATACGCAGTATTTT; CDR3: CASSQASGGSIRTDTQYF
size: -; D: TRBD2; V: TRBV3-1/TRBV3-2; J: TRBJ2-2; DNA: TGTGCCAGCAGCCAACATAGCGGGGGTGGCACCGGGGAGCTGTTTTTT; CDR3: CASSQHSGGGTGELFF
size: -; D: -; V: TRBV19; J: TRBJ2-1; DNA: TGCGCCAGTAGTATCGGCGGGGCTTACAATGAGCAGTTCTTC; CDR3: CASSIGGAYNEQFF
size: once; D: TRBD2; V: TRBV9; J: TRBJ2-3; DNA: TGTGCCAGCAGCGTAGCGGTGCCTAGCGGGAGCCTTTGGGGGGCGGAGGATACGCAGTATTTT; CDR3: CASSVAVPSGSLWGAEDTQYF
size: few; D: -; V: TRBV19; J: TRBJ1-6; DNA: TGTGCCAGTAGTATAGAGGGCAGCCGCCCCCTCCACTTT; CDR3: CASSIEGSRPLHF
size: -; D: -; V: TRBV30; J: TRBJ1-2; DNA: TGTGCCTGGAGTAGGAACAGGGATACCTATGGCTACACCTTC; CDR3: CAWSRNRDTYGYTF
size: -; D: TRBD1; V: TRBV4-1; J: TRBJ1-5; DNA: TGCGCCAGCAGCCAGGACAGGGAAGGACCCCAGCATTTT; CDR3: CASSQDREGPQHF
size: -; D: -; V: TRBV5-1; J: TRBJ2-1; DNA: TGCGCCAGCAGCTTGGCCGGGACTCCCGAAAGGGAGCAGTTCTTC; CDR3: CASSLAGTPEREQFF
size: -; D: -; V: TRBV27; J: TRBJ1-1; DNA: TGTGCCAGCAGTACCCCGGGGGGAGGGACTGAAGCTTTCTTT; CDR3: CASSTPGGGTEAFF
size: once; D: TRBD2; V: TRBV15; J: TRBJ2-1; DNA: TGTGCCACCAGCAGAGATCTGAGGCCCGCGGGGGGGCAGTTCTTC; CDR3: CATSRDLRPAGGQFF
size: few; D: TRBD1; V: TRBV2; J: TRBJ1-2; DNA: TGTGCCAGCAGTGACAGGGGACAGGGCCGCTATGGCTACACCTTC; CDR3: CASSDRGQGRYGYTF
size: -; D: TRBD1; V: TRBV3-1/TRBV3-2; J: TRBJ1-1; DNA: TGTGCCAGCAGCCCTGGACAGGGATCGAAGAACACTGAAGCTTTCTTT; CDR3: CASSPGQGSKNTEAFF
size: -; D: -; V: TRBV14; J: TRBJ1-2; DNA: TGTGCCAGCAGCCAAGATTTACAGGGTTGGGGCTACACCTTC; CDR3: CASSQDLQGWGYTF
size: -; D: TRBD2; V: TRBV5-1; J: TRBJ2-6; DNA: TGCGCCAGCAGCGGGACTAGCGGGAGGTCTGGGGCCAACGTCCTGACTTTC; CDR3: CASSGTSGRSGANVLTF
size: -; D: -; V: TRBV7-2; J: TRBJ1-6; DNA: TGTGCCAGCACTAGTTTTGGGGGGAATTCACCCCTCCACTTT; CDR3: CASTSFGGNSPLHF
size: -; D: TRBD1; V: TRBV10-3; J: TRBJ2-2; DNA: TGTGCCATCAGTACCGGGACAGGGAATACCGGGGAGCTGTTTTTT; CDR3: CAISTGTGNTGELFF
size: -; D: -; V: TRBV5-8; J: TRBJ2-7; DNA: TGTGCCAGCAGCTTGGGGGGAGTGAGTTACGAGCAGTACTTC; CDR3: CASSLGGVSYEQYF